This T cell receptor beta chain comes out of a study of memory CD4+ T cells and cytomegalovirus serostatus. Study results and limitations: CD4+ memory repertoires contained about 40% of the 164 reported CMV TCRbeta sequences.

Method: immunoSEQ multiplex PCR; TCRdb's copy keeps in-frame clones and lacks some. The sample carries about 58,000 clones, approximately 77% recorded once. This CDR3 contains 14 residues. Per the germline V gene, CDR1 is KGHSH and CDR2 is LQKENI. The V end was cut by 2 bases, the J end by 2 bases, with 9 bases between. As for this clone: The antigen is not known.

The sort gate was single viable CD3+CD4+CD8-CD45RO+ cells for memory CD4+ T cells. The specimen sequenced was memory CD4+ T cells from blood. This TCR was recovered from an adult in good health and CMV-seronegative. Some clones in this sample may be carry-over from other donors' samples. The chain couples TRBV18 to TRBJ1-2; the D gene is possibly TRBD1 (5 bases). The CDR3 DNA reads TGTGCCAGCTCACCAGGGGACGGCAACTATGGCTACACCTTC. Its translation is CASSPGDGNYGYTF.